This is a list of T cell receptor beta chains from one sample in a study of blood T cell repertoires in COVID-19. Sequenced by immunoSEQ multiplex PCR; TCRdb stores in-frame clones only, minus some. Here the sample spans 260,000 or so clones, roughly 90% being singletons. The sequencing input was peripheral blood. All receptors derive from a man between 18 and 29 years old with active or convalescent COVID-19. The CDR3 runs from the conserved cysteine through the conserved F or W. A D gene is named only where the DNA matches it firmly. Clone size appears in some rows only: once, few, many, or a class for an expanded clone.

TRBJ2-1 | . | TRBV11-3 | . | TGTGCCAGCAGCCCGTTTAGGGGATCCCACAATGAGCAGTTCTTC | CASSPFRGSHNEQFF
TRBJ2-3 | . | TRBV7-2 | once | TGTGCCAGCAGTCAGGGGTATAGCACAGATACGCAGTATTTT | CASSQGYSTDTQYF
TRBJ2-1 | . | TRBV7-9 | . | TGTGCCAGCAGCTTATGGGGGGACAATGAGCAGTTCTTC | CASSLWGDNEQFF
TRBJ1-2 | TRBD1 | TRBV5-4 | . | TGTGCCAGTACAGGGGCGATAAACTATGGCTACACCTTC | CASTGAINYGYTF
TRBJ2-3 | TRBD2 | TRBV7-8 | . | TGTGCCAGCGGGGGGGATAGCACAGATACGCAGTATTTT | CASGGDSTDTQYF
TRBJ1-2 | . | TRBV27 | . | TGTGCCAGCAGTGCGGGGAGCTCCACCCAAAACTATGGCTACACCTTC | CASSAGSSTQNYGYTF
TRBJ1-1 | . | TRBV28 | . | TGTGCCAGCAGTCCCGGGATCTACCATAACACTGAAGCTTTCTTT | CASSPGIYHNTEAFF
TRBJ1-6 | . | TRBV2 | . | TGTGCCAGCAGTCTGCGGAGTTCACCCCTCCACTTT | CASSLRSSPLHF
TRBJ1-2 | . | TRBV20-1 | . | TGCAGTGCTAGTCGGGGATTCGACTATGGCTACACCTTC | CSASRGFDYGYTF
TRBJ2-5 | TRBD2 | TRBV6-2/TRBV6-3 | . | TGTGCCAGCAGTTACTTGGCTAGCGGGAGTGGAGAGACCCAGTACTTC | CASSYLASGSGETQYF
TRBJ1-5 | . | TRBV7-9 | . | TGTGCCAGCAGCTTAGAACAGAGTTTCAATCAGCCCCAGCATTTT | CASSLEQSFNQPQHF
TRBJ2-2 | . | TRBV4-3 | . | TGCGCCAGCAGCCAAGGATTTACAGGGTGGTTGACCGGGGAGCTGTTTTTT | CASSQGFTGWLTGELFF
TRBJ1-6 | . | TRBV9 | . | TGTGCCAGCAGCGTAGTTGAGGGAAGTTCACCCCTCCACTTT | CASSVVEGSSPLHF
TRBJ2-3 | . | TRBV2 | . | TGTGCCAGCAGACCGGGTTCGGATACGCAGTATTTT | CASRPGSDTQYF
TRBJ2-5 | . | TRBV2 | . | TGTGCCAGCAGTGAAGTGGGCAGGGGCGTTGAGACCCAGTACTTC | CASSEVGRGVETQYF
TRBJ1-4 | . | TRBV7-9 | . | TGTGCCAGCAGCCTAGGACAGTTCCCTAATGAAAAACTGTTTTTT | CASSLGQFPNEKLFF
TRBJ1-2 | TRBD1 | TRBV18 | . | TGTGCCAGCTCACTAAAGACAGGGAAACAATCGAGTTATGGCTACACCTTC | CASSLKTGKQSSYGYTF
TRBJ1-3 | TRBD1 | TRBV5-8 | . | TGTGCCAGCAGCCCCCGGGACAGGTTGTCTGGAAACACCATATATTTT | CASSPRDRLSGNTIYF
TRBJ2-1 | . | TRBV18 | . | TGTGCCAGCTCACCACGGGCTTCCTCCTACAATGAGCAGTTCTTC | CASSPRASSYNEQFF
TRBJ2-7 | TRBD1 | TRBV7-6 | . | TGTGCCAGCAGCTTGAGGTGGGGGACAGAATACGAGCAGTACTTC | CASSLRWGTEYEQYF
TRBJ1-5 | TRBD1 | TRBV13 | . | TGTGCCAGCAGCCGCGGGACAGGGGGCGATCAGCCCCAGCATTTT | CASSRGTGGDQPQHF
TRBJ1-1 | . | TRBV3-1/TRBV3-2 | . | TGTGCCAGCAGCCAAGGAAATACGGGTGCTTTCTTT | CASSQGNTGAFF
TRBJ1-5 | TRBD1 | TRBV9 | . | TGTGCCAGCAGCGTAGGCGTGGGGACAGGGGATCAGCCCCAGCATTTT | CASSVGVGTGDQPQHF
TRBJ2-7 | . | TRBV6-5 | . | TGTGCCAGCAGTAGAAACAGGGCCCCCTACGAGCAGTACTTC | CASSRNRAPYEQYF
TRBJ2-7 | . | TRBV5-6 | . | TGTGCCAGCAGCTTGTCCCGGACGGGGTTCGCCTACGAGCAGTACTTC | CASSLSRTGFAYEQYF
TRBJ1-1 | . | TRBV29-1 | few | TGCAGCGTTGGCTCAGGGAGGGTCACTGAAGCTTTCTTT | CSVGSGRVTEAFF
TRBJ1-3 | TRBD1 | TRBV5-6 | . | TGTGCCAGCAGCTTCGGGACAGGTTTGAACTCTGGAAACACCATATATTTT | CASSFGTGLNSGNTIYF
TRBJ2-1 | TRBD1 | TRBV3-1/TRBV3-2 | . | TGTGCCAGCAGCCAACAGGGGACAGGGGTATACAATGAGCAGTTCTTC | CASSQQGTGVYNEQFF
TRBJ2-7 | TRBD2 | TRBV10-2 | . | TGCGCCAGCAGTGATGGGCGGGGGGGCCCCTACGAGCAGTACTTC | CASSDGRGGPYEQYF
TRBJ2-3 | . | TRBV10-3 | . | TGTGCCATCAGCATAGGGGGGGCTAGCACAGATACGCAGTATTTT | CAISIGGASTDTQYF
TRBJ1-1 | TRBD1 | TRBV29-1 | . | TGCAGCGTTGTTTGGGAAGGGGGCTTTCCTGAAGCTTTCTTT | CSVVWEGGFPEAFF
TRBJ1-2 | TRBD1 | TRBV6-5 | . | TGTGCCAGCAAGGGCAGGGGGCGTAATGGCTACACCTTC | CASKGRGRNGYTF
TRBJ2-1 | . | TRBV6-5 | . | TGTGCCAGCAGTTACTCAGGGGGTTGGTCCTACAATGAGCAGTTCTTC | CASSYSGGWSYNEQFF
TRBJ1-1 | . | TRBV7-9 | . | TGTGCCAGCAGCTTTCTATCGGGCACTGAAGCTTTCTTT | CASSFLSGTEAFF
TRBJ1-2 | TRBD1 | TRBV5-6 | . | TGTGCCAGCAGCTCCTCGGTTAGACAGGGTCCCTATGGCTACACCTTC | CASSSSVRQGPYGYTF
TRBJ1-2 | . | TRBV5-5 | . | TGTGCCAGCAGCTTGGTTGGCAGGGAGGAAGGCTACACCTTC | CASSLVGREEGYTF
TRBJ2-7 | TRBD1 | TRBV18 | . | TGTGCCAGCTCACCTCTAGACAGGGCCGGGCAGTACTTC | CASSPLDRAGQYF
TRBJ1-1 | . | TRBV19 | few | TGTGCCAGTAGTCCCCACAAGAACACTGAAGCTTTCTTT | CASSPHKNTEAFF
TRBJ2-7 | . | TRBV2 | . | TGTGCCAGCCTAGGTGGCACCGTAACCTACGAGCAGTACTTC | CASLGGTVTYEQYF
TRBJ1-1 | TRBD1 | TRBV5-5 | . | TGTGCCAGCAGCCTCGGGACAGGCAAGATTGCTGAAGCTTTCTTT | CASSLGTGKIAEAFF
TRBJ2-7 | . | TRBV6-1 | . | TGTGCCAGCAGTGAAGTTAGCAGCGCTTACGAGCAGTACTTC | CASSEVSSAYEQYF
TRBJ1-2 | TRBD1 | TRBV4-1 | . | TGCGCCAGCAGCCAAGGCCGGGACAGGGTTAACTATGGCTACACCTTC | CASSQGRDRVNYGYTF
TRBJ2-5 | TRBD1 | TRBV9 | . | TGTGCCAGCAGCGGGGGACAGGCTGAGACCCAGTACTTC | CASSGGQAETQYF
TRBJ2-1 | TRBD2 | TRBV4-1 | few | TGCGCCAGCAGCCAACATGCACTAGCGGATTACAATGAGCAGTTCTTC | CASSQHALADYNEQFF
TRBJ1-5 | . | TRBV6-6 | . | TGTGCCAGATACAGGGAAAGGAGCAATCAGCCCCAGCATTTT | CARYRERSNQPQHF
TRBJ2-3 | . | TRBV28 | . | TGTGCCAGCGCTTTCTGGTGGTGGGCAGGGCGCACAGATACGCAGTATTTT | CASAFWWWAGRTDTQYF
TRBJ1-4 | TRBD1 | TRBV6-5 | . | TGTGCCAGCACGACAGGGCGAAATGAAAAACTGTTTTTT | CASTTGRNEKLFF
TRBJ1-2 | . | TRBV15 | . | TGTGCCACCAGCAGTCTCCTCAGCCCCGGGATCTATGGCTACACCTTC | CATSSLLSPGIYGYTF
TRBJ2-3 | . | TRBV4-1 | . | TGCGCCAGCAGCCTTATGGGGGAGGGCACAGATACGCAGTATTTT | CASSLMGEGTDTQYF
TRBJ2-1 | TRBD1 | TRBV5-1 | . | TGCGCCAGCAGCTTGCGGGCAGGGGGCTTCAATGAGCAGTTCTTC | CASSLRAGGFNEQFF
TRBJ1-1 | . | TRBV5-1 | . | TGCGCCAGCAGCATACCGGGAGATATGAACACTGAAGCTTTCTTT | CASSIPGDMNTEAFF
TRBJ1-1 | TRBD1 | TRBV6-5 | . | TGTGCCAGCAGTTACTCTGGCAGGGGGCACACTGAAGCTTTCTTT | CASSYSGRGHTEAFF
TRBJ2-3 | . | TRBV24-1 | . | TGTGCCACCAGTGAGACTAGTTCGGATACGCAGTATTTT | CATSETSSDTQYF
TRBJ2-5 | . | TRBV5-5 | . | TGTGCCAGCAGCTTCCCCGAGCAGCAGGCCCAGTACTTC | CASSFPEQQAQYF
TRBJ1-2 | . | TRBV7-6 | . | TGTGCCAGCAGCTCCATACAGGGTTATGGCTACACCTTC | CASSSIQGYGYTF
TRBJ1-2 | TRBD1 | TRBV5-1 | . | TGCGCCAGCAGCGGCGGACAGGGGGCTCAATATGGCTACACCTTC | CASSGGQGAQYGYTF
TRBJ1-5 | . | TRBV19 | . | TGTGCCAGTAGCAAAGGTCAGGGCTTGGACCAGCCCCAGCATTTT | CASSKGQGLDQPQHF
TRBJ1-1 | . | TRBV27 | once | TGTGCCAGCTTCCTCTCTCCGAACACTGAAGCTTTCTTT | CASFLSPNTEAFF
TRBJ2-3 | TRBD1 | TRBV7-9 | . | TGTGCCAGCAGCTTTGGGACAGGGGGCAACACAGATACGCAGTATTTT | CASSFGTGGNTDTQYF